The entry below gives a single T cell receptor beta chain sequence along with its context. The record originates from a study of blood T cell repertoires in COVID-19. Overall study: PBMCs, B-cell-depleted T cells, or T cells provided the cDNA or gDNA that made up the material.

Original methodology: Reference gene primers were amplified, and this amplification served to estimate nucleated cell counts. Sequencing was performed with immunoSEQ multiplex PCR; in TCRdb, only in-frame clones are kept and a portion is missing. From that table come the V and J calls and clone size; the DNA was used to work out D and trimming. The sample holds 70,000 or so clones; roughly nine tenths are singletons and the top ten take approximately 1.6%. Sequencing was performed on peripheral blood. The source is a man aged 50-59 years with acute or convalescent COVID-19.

The CDR3 is CASTSANQETQYF. In DNA, the CDR3 is TGTGCCAGCACCTCCGCGAACCAAGAGACCCAGTACTTC. The J gene is TRBJ2-5, the V gene TRBV28; D unresolved. The CDR3 runs to 13 residues. Trimming stripped 7 bases from V and 0 bases from J, with 9 bases between. Germline CDR1 and CDR2: MDHEN and SYDVKM.